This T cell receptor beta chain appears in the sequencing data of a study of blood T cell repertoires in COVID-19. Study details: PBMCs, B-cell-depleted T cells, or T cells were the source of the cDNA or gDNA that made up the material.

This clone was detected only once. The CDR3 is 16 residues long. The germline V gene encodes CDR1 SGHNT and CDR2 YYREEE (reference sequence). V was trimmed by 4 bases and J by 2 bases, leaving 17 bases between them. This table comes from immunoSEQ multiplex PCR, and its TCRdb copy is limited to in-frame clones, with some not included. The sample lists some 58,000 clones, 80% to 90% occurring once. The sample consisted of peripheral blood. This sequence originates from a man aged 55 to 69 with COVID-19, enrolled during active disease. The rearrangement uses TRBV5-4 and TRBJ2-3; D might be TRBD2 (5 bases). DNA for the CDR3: TGTGCCAGCAGCCTCTCGACGGGGTTTAACACAGATACGCAGTATTTT. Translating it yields CASSLSTGFNTDTQYF.